This T cell receptor (beta chain) was sequenced for a study of radiotherapy plus CTLA-4 blockade in lung cancer. Profiled with immunoSEQ multiplex PCR; TCRdb holds only in-frame clones, not every one. The data contain more than 75,000 clones, approximately 75% of them singletons. V was pared by 1 base and J by 4 bases, with 13 bases between. Germline loops: CDR1 KGHSH, CDR2 LQKENI. CDR3 length equals 15 residues. Overall study findings and caveats: The best predictor of response was reported to be early blood T cell clone dynamics, with interferon-beta. An expansion of tumor-derived TCR clones occurred in blood after radiotherapy plus ipilimumab.

About this clone itself: The antigen remains undetermined.

People whose metastatic non-small-cell lung cancer was chemo-refractory got focal radiation along with CTLA-4 blockade by ipilimumab. Sequenced material: peripheral blood, taken from a patient treated with radiotherapy plus ipilimumab. J is TRBJ1-2 and V is TRBV18; D may be TRBD1 (6 bases). This sequence originates from a human donor with non-small cell lung cancer who had a partial response to radiotherapy plus ipilimumab. Some clones in this sample may be carry-over from other donors' samples. CDR3 region: CASSPLTGDVYGYTF. For the CDR3, the DNA is TGTGCCAGCTCACCACTGACAGGAGACGTCTATGGCTACACCTTC.